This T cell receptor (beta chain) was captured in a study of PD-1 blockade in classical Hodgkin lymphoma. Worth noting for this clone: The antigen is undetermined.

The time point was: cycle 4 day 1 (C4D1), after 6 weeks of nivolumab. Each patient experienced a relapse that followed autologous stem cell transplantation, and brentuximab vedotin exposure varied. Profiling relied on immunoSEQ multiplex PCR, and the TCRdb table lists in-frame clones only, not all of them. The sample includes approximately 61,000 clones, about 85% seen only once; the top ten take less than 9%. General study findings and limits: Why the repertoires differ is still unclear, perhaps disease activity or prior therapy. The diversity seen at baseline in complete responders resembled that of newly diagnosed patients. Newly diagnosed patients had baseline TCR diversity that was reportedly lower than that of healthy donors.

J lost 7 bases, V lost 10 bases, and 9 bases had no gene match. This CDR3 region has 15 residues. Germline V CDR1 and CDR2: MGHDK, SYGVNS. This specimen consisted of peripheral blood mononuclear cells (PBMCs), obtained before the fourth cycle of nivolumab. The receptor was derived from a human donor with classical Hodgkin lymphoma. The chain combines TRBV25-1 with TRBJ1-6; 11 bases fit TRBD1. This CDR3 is CATQPRTGGNSPLHF. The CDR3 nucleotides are TGTGCCACCCAACCCCGGACAGGGGGCAATTCACCCCTCCACTTT. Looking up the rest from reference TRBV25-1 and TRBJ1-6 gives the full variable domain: EADIYQTPRYLVIGTGKKITLECSQTMGHDKMYWYQQDPGMELHLIHYSYGVNSTEKGDLSSESTVSRIRTEHFPLTLESARPSHTSQYLCATQPRTGGNSPLHFGNGTRLTVT.